This entry concerns a single T cell receptor (beta chain). Its antigen is currently unknown. No patient escaped relapse after autologous stem cell transplantation, and brentuximab vedotin exposure varied. This entry comes from a study of PD-1 blockade in classical Hodgkin lymphoma. Findings and caveats of the study: Still unresolved is the cause of the repertoire differences, which may be disease activity or prior therapy. Complete responders' diversity at baseline resembled that of newly diagnosed patients. Healthy donors were reported to have higher baseline TCR diversity than newly diagnosed patients.

This table comes from immunoSEQ multiplex PCR, and its TCRdb copy is limited to in-frame clones, with some not included. Among approximately 50,000 clones listed, just under 75% were seen once. The CDR3 contains 17 residues. V trimming: 5 bases; J trimming: 5 bases; junction bases outside the gene matches: 17. Per the germline V gene, CDR1 is MNHEY and CDR2 is SMNVEV (reference sequence). This receptor was identified in a human donor with classical Hodgkin lymphoma. The chain combines TRBV27 with TRBJ2-7; 8 nucleotides align to TRBD1. Sequencing was performed on peripheral blood mononuclear cells (PBMCs), taken before the second cycle of nivolumab. CDR3 DNA sequence: TGTGCCAGCAGTCTTACGGTCTATCCGGGACAGGTCAACGAGCAGTACTTC. Protein sequence: CASSLTVYPGQVNEQYF.